Below, 30 T cell receptor beta chains from the same sample are listed, as sequenced in a study of blood T cell repertoires in COVID-19. Assay used: immunoSEQ multiplex PCR; TCRdb lists only in-frame clones, some missing. In the table there are about 190,000 clones, over 75% of which are singletons. Sequenced sample: peripheral blood. These receptors all come from a man over 45 with acute or convalescent COVID-19.

The CDR3 sequence is CASAGARSSPLHF. CDR3 sequence (DNA): TGTGCCAGCGCGGGGGCGAGGAGTTCACCCCTCCACTTT. The V gene is TRBV6-5, the J gene TRBJ1-6; perhaps TRBD1 as D (6 bases). Germline V lookup: CDR1 MNHEY, CDR2 SVGAGI. Trimming stripped 8 bases from V and 9 bases from J, with 14 bases between. This CDR3 contains 13 residues.

The chain joins TRBV4-3 to TRBJ2-5, with D possibly being TRBD1 (6 bases). The germline CDR1 and CDR2 sequences are LGHNA and YSLEER. V was shortened by 0 bases and J by 1 base, with 9 bases between the two germline ends. This CDR3 is 15 amino acids long. The CDR3 here is CASSQDLGAQETQYF. The CDR3 DNA is TGCGCCAGCAGCCAAGACCTGGGGGCCCAAGAGACCCAGTACTTC.

This chain connects TRBV11-2 to TRBJ2-2; TRBD2 is a possible D gene (5 bases). Between the trimmed V and J ends, which lost 1 base and 6 bases, there was a span of 12 bases. The length of the CDR3 is 15 residues. The germline V gene has CDR1 SGHAT and CDR2 FQNNGV. The CDR3 DNA is TGTGCCAGCAGCTTAGGAAGCGGAGAGGCCGGGGAGCTGTTTTTT. This codes for CASSLGSGEAGELFF.

The chain carries TRBV5-1 and TRBJ2-1; 8 nucleotides match TRBD1. The CDR3 extends over 15 amino acids. The trim removed 7 bases at V and 7 bases at J, leaving 13 bases unmatched. Germline values: CDR1 SGHRS, CDR2 YFSETQ. CDR3 in amino acids: CASFDRTGKGNEQFF. Here the CDR3 DNA reads TGCGCCAGCTTCGATCGGACAGGGAAGGGGAATGAGCAGTTCTTC.

This rearrangement joins TRBV5-4 to TRBJ2-2; D possibly corresponds to TRBD2 (7 bases). CDR1 and CDR2 (germline): SGHNT, YYREEE (reference sequence). This CDR3 has 17 amino acids. Trimming took 3 bases from V and 0 from J, leaving 15 bases between them. Written as DNA, the CDR3 is TGTGCCAGCAGCTCCGGGGGCAGCGGGGCGAACACCGGGGAGCTGTTTTTT. This codes for CASSSGGSGANTGELFF.

The chain combines TRBV4-2 with TRBJ2-2; no definite D call. The CDR3 is 15 amino acids. The germline V gene has CDR1 LGHNA and CDR2 YNFKEQ. Trimming took off 0 bases at V and 2 bases at J, with 7 bases between the two ends. Here the CDR3 DNA reads TGTGCCAGCAGCCAAGATGCGACAAACACCGGGGAGCTGTTTTTT. It translates to CASSQDATNTGELFF.

The chain employs TRBV27 and TRBJ1-5; D unresolved. In germline, CDR1 is MNHEY, CDR2 SMNVEV (reference sequence). CDR3 length: 14 amino acids. V dropped 3 bases and J dropped 3 bases, with 9 bases sitting between them. Here the CDR3 reads CASSFNGPNQPQHF. The CDR3 bases are TGTGCCAGCAGTTTTAATGGGCCCAATCAGCCCCAGCATTTT.

This clone was observed a handful of times. This rearrangement joins TRBV15 to TRBJ1-2, with TRBD1 matching 10 bases. The CDR3 totals 16 residues. V was pared by 4 bases and J by 3 bases, with 8 bases of the junction left unmatched. Germline V gives CDR1 LNHNV, CDR2 YYDKDF (reference sequence). CDR3 sequence: CATSTGTGVTHYGYTF. The CDR3 coding sequence is TGTGCCACCAGCACAGGGACAGGGGTGACCCACTATGGCTACACCTTC.

The table lists this clone with a few counts. The chain couples TRBV10-1 to TRBJ1-2; 7 nucleotides agree with TRBD1. The J segment lost 8 bases and the V segment lost 11 bases, leaving 11 bases of the junction unmatched. CDR1 WNHNN and CDR2 SYGVQD come from the germline V gene (reference sequence). The CDR3 extends over 12 amino acids. The CDR3 loop is CAERTGDYGYTF. CDR3 sequence (DNA): TGCGCCGAAAGGACAGGCGATTACGGCTACACCTTC.

The J gene is TRBJ2-3, the V gene TRBV18; D unresolved. The CDR3 is 13 residues long. Trimming shortened V by 4 bases and J by 0 bases, and 5 bases separated the two germline ends. Germline CDR1 is KGHSH and CDR2 is LQKENI. The chain's CDR3 is CASSRTSTDTQYF. CDR3 in DNA: TGTGCCAGCTCACGAACTAGCACAGATACGCAGTATTTT. Variable domain in full (rest from reference TRBV18 and TRBJ2-3): NAGVMQNPRHLVRRRGQEARLRCSPMKGHSHVYWYRQLPEEGLKFMVYLQKENIIDESGMPKERFSAEFPKEGPSILRIQQVVRGDSAAYFCASSRTSTDTQYFGPGTRLTVL.

The rearrangement uses TRBV7-3 and TRBJ2-1, with 11 bases lining up with TRBD2. Germline V gene lookup returns CDR1 SGHTA and CDR2 FQGTGA. The CDR3 extends over 15 amino acids. V trimming: 5 bases; J trimming: 4 bases; junction bases outside the gene matches: 4. The CDR3 DNA is TGTGCCAGCAGCCAGAGACTAGCGGGGTACAATGAGCAGTTCTTC. Translating gives CASSQRLAGYNEQFF. The complete variable domain, with remaining parts taken from reference TRBV7-3 and TRBJ2-1, reads GAGVSQTPSNKVTEKGKYVELRCDPISGHTALYWYRQSLGQGPEFLIYFQGTGAADDSGLPNDRFFAVRPEGSVSTLKIQRTERGDSAVYLCASSQRLAGYNEQFFGPGTRLTVL.

The genes are TRBV12-5 and TRBJ1-2; D not resolved. V was clipped by 5 bases and J by 5 bases, with 18 bases between them. CDR1 LGHNT and CDR2 FRNRAP come from the germline V gene. This CDR3 comprises 15 residues. CDR3 nucleotide sequence: TGTGCTAGTGGTCGATCCGAGGAGAGCCTTTATGGCTACACCTTC. Protein sequence: CASGRSEESLYGYTF. The variable domain in full, with the rest retrieved from reference TRBV12-5 and TRBJ1-2, is DARVTQTPRHKVTEMGQEVTMRCQPILGHNTVFWYRQTMMQGLELLAYFRNRAPLDDSGMPKDRFSAEMPDATLATLKIQPSEPRDSAVYFCASGRSEESLYGYTFGSGTRLTVV.

This rearrangement joins TRBV4-2 to TRBJ2-1, with 9 bases that match TRBD2. CDR3 size: 16 residues. Germline V CDR1 and CDR2: LGHNA, YNFKEQ. J was trimmed by 9 bases and V by 6 bases; bases with no gene match: 15. The CDR3 region has the DNA TGTGCCAGCAGAGACTCAGCATGGCGGGAGGGTGGTGAGCAGTTCTTC. Translating it yields CASRDSAWREGGEQFF.

This clone was counted ten times or more. The chain employs TRBV6-5 and TRBJ1-2; D not certain. Trimming left V 7 bases short and J 1 base short, with 10 bases between. The CDR3 covers 13 residues. Germline V CDR1 and CDR2: MNHEY, SVGAGI. CDR3 region: CASKPILNYGYTF. The CDR3 DNA reads as TGTGCCAGCAAACCGATACTTAACTATGGCTACACCTTC.

The genes are TRBV5-1 and TRBJ1-1; 8 bases are shared with TRBD1. This CDR3 is 14 amino acids long. Germline CDR1 SGHRS, CDR2 YFSETQ. V was pared by 4 bases and J by 11 bases, with 13 bases of the junction left unmatched. The CDR3 loop is CASSGQGTHVGAFF. The CDR3 region has the DNA TGCGCCAGCAGCGGACAGGGTACCCACGTCGGGGCTTTCTTT.

The chain has TRBV5-1 and TRBJ2-7; 11 nucleotides align to TRBD2. V shed 4 bases and J 4 bases; nucleotides not matched to a gene: 7. Germline V gene data show CDR1 as SGHRS and CDR2 as YFSETQ. CDR3 size: 15 residues. The CDR3 region is CASSPRGLAVYEQYF. The CDR3 DNA reads TGCGCCAGCAGCCCGCGGGGACTAGCGGTTTACGAGCAGTACTTC.

J is TRBJ2-7 and V is TRBV6-5, with 9 bases aligning to TRBD1. V dropped 6 bases and J dropped 5; count of bases not matched to a gene: 8. The CDR3 spans 14 residues. Germline-derived CDR1 and CDR2 are MNHEY and SVGAGI. CDR3 region: CASSYGQGSHEQYV. The DNA of the CDR3 is TGTGCCAGCAGCTACGGACAGGGGTCACACGAGCAGTACGTC.

The chain carries TRBV7-2 and TRBJ2-5, with 12 nucleotides matching TRBD2. Germline trimming cut 5 bases from V and 5 bases from J; bases unmatched to any gene: 6. This CDR3 contains 15 residues. From germline, CDR1 is SGHTA and CDR2 FQGNSA. CDR3 DNA: TGTGCCAGCAGCCCCCGGACTAGCGGGACTGAGACCCAGTACTTC. This codes for CASSPRTSGTETQYF.

The V gene is TRBV10-1, the J gene TRBJ2-3, with TRBD1 identical over 7 bases. Germline CDR1 is WNHNN and CDR2 is SYGVQD (reference sequence). V lost 1 base and J lost 4; bases outside the gene matches: 5. The CDR3 length is 15 residues. The CDR3 sequence: CASSELGQHSDTQYF. CDR3 DNA sequence: TGCGCCAGCAGTGAGTTGGGACAGCACTCAGATACGCAGTATTTT.

The V and J genes are TRBV28 and TRBJ1-5; D is undetermined. Trimming removed 7 bases from V and 5 bases from J, with 12 bases in between. Germline CDR1 and CDR2: MDHEN and SYDVKM. The CDR3 runs 13 residues. The CDR3 DNA reads as TGTGCCAGCACCTCTACTAGTTATCAGCCCCAGCATTTT. Encoded protein: CASTSTSYQPQHF.

This chain links TRBV10-1 with TRBJ1-5; D gene uncertain. V dropped 2 bases and J dropped 0 bases, with 26 bases sitting between them. The germline CDR1 and CDR2 sequences are WNHNN and SYGVQD (reference sequence). This CDR3 has 21 amino acids. CDR3 DNA sequence: TGCGCCAGCAGTGAGCCAGCTAGATTAGGTCCAAACGAAAATAGCAATCAGCCCCAGCATTTT. The encoded protein is CASSEPARLGPNENSNQPQHF.

The chain links TRBV7-9 to TRBJ1-1; tentative D call: TRBD1 (6 bases). Germline CDR1 and CDR2: SEHNR and FQNEAQ (reference sequence). Trimming cost V 3 bases and J 6 bases, with 8 bases left between them. This CDR3 is built from 12 residues. In nucleotides, the CDR3 is TGTGCCAGCAGCTTCAAGGGGGCTGAAGCTTTCTTT. Amino acid sequence: CASSFKGAEAFF.

The rearrangement links TRBV5-1 to TRBJ1-3; a weak D match, TRBD1 (5 bases). In germline, CDR1 is SGHRS, CDR2 YFSETQ. The CDR3 is 14 amino acids. Trimming stripped 7 bases from V and 0 bases from J, with 11 bases between. The CDR3 DNA reads TGCGCCAGCCGTACAGGTACCTCTGGAAACACCATATATTTT. Protein: CASRTGTSGNTIYF.

This chain joins TRBV12-5 and TRBJ1-1; 8 bases agree with TRBD1. The CDR3 is 13 residues long. The V and J ends lost 1 base and 7 bases, in that order; junction bases with no gene match: 2. Per the germline V gene, CDR1 is LGHNT and CDR2 is FRNRAP. CDR3: CASGLGTGYEAFF. CDR3 nucleotide sequence: TGTGCTAGTGGTTTGGGGACAGGGTATGAAGCTTTCTTT.

This chain links TRBV4-1 with TRBJ2-7; weak D call: TRBD1 (6 bases). CDR1 MGHRA and CDR2 YSYEKL come from the germline V gene. The CDR3 sequence is 13 residues long. The germline V and J ends were trimmed by 6 bases and 1 base, with 10 bases remaining between them. The CDR3 DNA follows: TGCGCCAGCAGAGGGGACACGTCCTACGAGCAGTACTTC. This codes for CASRGDTSYEQYF.

The chain recombines TRBV15 with TRBJ1-4, with D uncertain. The ends were cut back, 0 bases at V and 3 bases at J, with 8 bases in the middle. The CDR3 has 15 amino acids. The germline V gene has CDR1 LNHNV and CDR2 YYDKDF (reference sequence). CDR3 loop: CATSREYGSNEKLFF. The DNA of the CDR3 is TGTGCCACCAGCAGAGAATACGGTTCTAATGAAAAACTGTTTTTT.

This sequence joins TRBV28 and TRBJ2-7; 12 bases are a match to TRBD2. The CDR3 runs to 16 residues. J gave up 6 bases and V 2 bases, and 8 bases lay outside the gene matches. The germline V gene has CDR1 MDHEN and CDR2 SYDVKM. The CDR3 reads CASSLRLAGALGEQYF. In DNA form, the CDR3 reads TGTGCCAGCAGTTTAAGACTAGCGGGAGCGCTGGGCGAGCAGTACTTC.

This chain connects TRBV18 to TRBJ2-3, with 8 bases that match TRBD2. Trimming cost V 3 bases and J 4 bases; bases outside gene matches: 6. The CDR3 spans 15 residues. Looked up from germline, CDR1 is KGHSH and CDR2 is LQKENI. The DNA of the CDR3 is TGTGCCAGCTCACCGAGAGCGGGAGTAGCAGATACGCAGTATTTT. Translated, it gives CASSPRAGVADTQYF.

V usage is TRBV6-1 and J usage is TRBJ1-5, with D unresolved. The V end was cut by 4 bases, the J end by 5 bases, with 21 bases between. In germline, CDR1 is MNHNS, CDR2 SASEGT. The CDR3 is 17 residues long. The CDR3 reads CASSGRKRGQWYQPQHF. CDR3 nucleotides: TGTGCCAGCAGTGGAAGGAAGCGAGGCCAGTGGTATCAGCCCCAGCATTTT.

V gene TRBV21-1 combines with J gene TRBJ2-7; TRBD1 reflects the table's D call only, with no check against the DNA. TRBV21-1 is described as a pseudogene. The CDR3 covers 15 residues. The CDR3 coding sequence is TGTGCCAGCAGCAAAGCTGATCCAGGTCCCTACGAGCAGTACGTC. Amino acid sequence: CASSKADPGPYEQYV.